This T cell receptor beta chain was recovered during a study of T-cell memory formation after mild COVID-19. Study as a whole: Across donors, TCR clusters were largely donor specific.

Findings and limits, study-wide: Pre-infection memory already had some responding clones, implying cross-reactive memory joined. The authors left the SARS-CoV-2 specificity of second-wave clones peaking on day 37 unconfirmed.

TCRdb re-called the 5' RACE reads through MiXCR, storing one row per CDR3 protein. The sample has 25,000 to 35,000 distinct CDR3 sequences; 10% to 15% are singletons. This clonotype is termed medium-sized. Antigen unknown. Sequenced sample: PBMCs or a T cell subset sorted from them (not recorded which). This receptor was identified in an adult woman who had mild COVID-19 (a few samples of this study predate the infection). Cell type and time point are not known.

For the CDR3, the DNA is TGTGCCAGCAGCGTAACCCGGGGGGGAGATACGCAGTATTTT. Amino acid sequence: CASSVTRGGDTQYF. J is TRBJ2-3 and V is TRBV9, with 8 bases fitting TRBD2. The CDR3 spans 14 residues. The V gene end was trimmed by 1 base and the J gene end by 5 bases; junction bases not matched to a gene: 3. Looked up from germline, CDR1 is SGDLS and CDR2 is YYNGEE.